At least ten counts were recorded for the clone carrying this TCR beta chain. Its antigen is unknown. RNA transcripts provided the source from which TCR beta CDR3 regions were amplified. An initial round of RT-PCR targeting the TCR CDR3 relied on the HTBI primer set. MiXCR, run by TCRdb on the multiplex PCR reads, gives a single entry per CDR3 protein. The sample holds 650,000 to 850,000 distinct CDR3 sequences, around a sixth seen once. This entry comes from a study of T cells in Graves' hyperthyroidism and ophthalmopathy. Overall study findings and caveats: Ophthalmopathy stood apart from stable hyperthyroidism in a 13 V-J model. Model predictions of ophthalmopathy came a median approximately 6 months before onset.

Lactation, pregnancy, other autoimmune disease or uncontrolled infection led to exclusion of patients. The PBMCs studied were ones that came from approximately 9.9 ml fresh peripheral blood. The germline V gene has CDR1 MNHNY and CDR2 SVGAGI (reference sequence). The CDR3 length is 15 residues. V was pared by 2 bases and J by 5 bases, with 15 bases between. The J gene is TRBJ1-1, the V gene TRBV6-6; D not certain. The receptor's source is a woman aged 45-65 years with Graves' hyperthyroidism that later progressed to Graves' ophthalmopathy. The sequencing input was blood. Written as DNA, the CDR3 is TGTGCCAGCAGTTACCCTGCAGGCTTCGGGACTGAAGCTTTCTTT. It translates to CASSYPAGFGTEAFF.